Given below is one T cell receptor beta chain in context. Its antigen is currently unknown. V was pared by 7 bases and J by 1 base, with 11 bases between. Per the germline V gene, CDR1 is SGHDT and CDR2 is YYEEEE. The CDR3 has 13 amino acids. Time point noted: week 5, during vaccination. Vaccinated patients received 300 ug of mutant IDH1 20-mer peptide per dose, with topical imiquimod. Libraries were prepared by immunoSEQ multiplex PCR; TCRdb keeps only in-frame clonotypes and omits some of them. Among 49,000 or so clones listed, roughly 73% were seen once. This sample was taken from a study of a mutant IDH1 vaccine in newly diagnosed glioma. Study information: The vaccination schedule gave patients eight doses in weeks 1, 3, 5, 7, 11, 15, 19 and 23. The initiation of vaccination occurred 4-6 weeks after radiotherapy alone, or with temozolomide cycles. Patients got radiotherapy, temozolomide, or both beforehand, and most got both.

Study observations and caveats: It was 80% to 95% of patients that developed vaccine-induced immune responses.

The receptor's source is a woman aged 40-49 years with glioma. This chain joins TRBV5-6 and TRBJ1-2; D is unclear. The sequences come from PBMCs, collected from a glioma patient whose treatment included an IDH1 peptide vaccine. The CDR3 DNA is TGTGCCAGCGGAGATGGGGATAACTATGGCTACACCTTC. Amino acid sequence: CASGDGDNYGYTF.